A selection of T cell receptor beta chains follows, all from one sample in a study of shared clonotypes between healthy human individuals. Measured with immunoSEQ multiplex PCR; TCRdb has only the in-frame clones, and not every one. The data contain around 700,000 clones, about 78% of them singletons. The material sequenced was memory CD4+ T cells sorted from blood. These receptors originate from a woman aged 25-40 years in good health. The CDR3 runs from the conserved cysteine through the conserved F or W. The order of the fields is D gene, J gene, clone size, V gene, CDR3 DNA, CDR3 protein. D genes are given only for firm matches. Clone size, where shown, is once, few, many, or a class for clones that have expanded.

>.|TRBJ2-1|.|TRBV7-8
TGTGCCAGCAGCTTAGACAGGGCCAGGGAGCAGTTCTTC
CASSLDRAREQFF
>.|TRBJ2-1|few|TRBV7-9
TGTGCCAGCAGCTTTAGCGGAGCCTACAATGAGCAGTTCTTC
CASSFSGAYNEQFF
>TRBD2|TRBJ2-3|.|TRBV5-1
TGCGCCAGCAGCATTCGTAGCGGGAGGCTTGCAGATACGCAGTATTTT
CASSIRSGRLADTQYF
>.|TRBJ2-4|.|TRBV11-2
TGTGCCAGCAGCTTAACCCCTAATGGTAGGATTCAGTACTTC
CASSLTPNGRIQYF
>.|TRBJ2-3|few|TRBV7-3
TGTGCCAGCAGCTTACTTTCGGGACCGAATACGAATACGCAGTATTTT
CASSLLSGPNTNTQYF
>.|TRBJ1-4|many|TRBV4-1
TGCGCCAGCAGCCAAGAACGGGGGTCTAATGAAAAACTGTTTTTT
CASSQERGSNEKLFF
>.|TRBJ2-1|.|TRBV6-6
TGTGCCAGCAGTTACGGCAGGGGAGTGAATGAGCAGTTCTTC
CASSYGRGVNEQFF
>.|TRBJ2-2|.|TRBV5-1
TGCGCCAGCAGCGCTAAGGCGGGATTCGGGAACACCGGGGAGCTGTTTTTT
CASSAKAGFGNTGELFF
>.|TRBJ2-7|.|TRBV2
TGTGCCAGCAGTGAACCTAACAGTCCCCTAGTCTACGAGCAGTACTTC
CASSEPNSPLVYEQYF
>.|TRBJ2-7|.|TRBV5-1
TGCGCCAGCAGCTTACGCCAGAGCTACGAGCAGTACTTC
CASSLRQSYEQYF
>TRBD1|TRBJ1-5|.|TRBV18
TGTGCCAGCTCACCGTCTTCCGGGACAGATCAGCCCCAGCATTTT
CASSPSSGTDQPQHF
>.|TRBJ1-2|.|TRBV7-8
TGTGCCAGCAGCTTAAGGGGGTCAGAGTTTTATGGCTACACCTTC
CASSLRGSEFYGYTF
>TRBD1|TRBJ2-7|.|TRBV6-1
TGTGCCAGCAGTGCAGGACAGGGGGCTAGAAACGAGCAGTACTTC
CASSAGQGARNEQYF
>TRBD1|TRBJ2-4|.|TRBV23-1
TGCGCCAGCACCCCCCAAGGACAGGTGAGGGCCATTCAGTACTTC
CASTPQGQVRAIQYF
>TRBD1|TRBJ2-2|.|TRBV2
TGTGCCAGCAGGGTTAGGACAGGGGGCTCAGGCGGGGAGCTGTTTTTT
CASRVRTGGSGGELFF
>.|TRBJ1-1|few|TRBV30
TGTGCCTGGAGTGTACGGGGGGTTCGGACTGAAGCTTTCTTT
CAWSVRGVRTEAFF
>.|TRBJ2-7|.|TRBV18
TGTGCCAGCTCACCACCTGCAGGGGGGTCCTACGAGCAGTACTTC
CASSPPAGGSYEQYF
>.|TRBJ2-7|.|TRBV20-1
TGCAGTGCTCAGGGGTCCTACGAGCAGTACTTC
CSAQGSYEQYF
>.|TRBJ1-5|few|TRBV18
TGTGCCAGCCAGACAGGTAGGAATCAGCCCCAGCATTTT
CASQTGRNQPQHF
>.|TRBJ2-7|.|TRBV27
TGTGCCAGCAGTACTCAGGGAAAGGGCGGGTCGGGCGAGCAGTACTTC
CASSTQGKGGSGEQYF
>TRBD2|TRBJ2-2|.|TRBV25-1
TGTGCCAGCAGTGATGCGCGGACTAGCGGCAGTAACACCGGGGAGCTGTTTTTT
CASSDARTSGSNTGELFF
>TRBD1|TRBJ1-4|.|TRBV18
TGTGCCAGCTCACCGGACAGGGATGAAAAACTGTTTTTT
CASSPDRDEKLFF
>TRBD1|TRBJ1-3|.|TRBV6-5
TGTGCCAGCAGCCCGGACAGGGTCTCTGGAAACACCATATATTTT
CASSPDRVSGNTIYF
>.|TRBJ1-2|once|TRBV9
TGTGCCAGCAGCGTACAGGGCGTTAACTATGGCTACACCTTC
CASSVQGVNYGYTF
>.|TRBJ1-4|.|TRBV28
TGTGCCAGCAGTCCCCCCCCAGGGGTTGCAACTAATGAAAAACTGTTTTTT
CASSPPPGVATNEKLFF
>TRBD1|TRBJ2-1|.|TRBV11-3
TGTGCCAGCAGCTTAGGGGGAGGGACAGGGCTGTTCTTC
CASSLGGGTGLFF
>.|TRBJ2-2|.|TRBV10-2
TGCGCCACACGTCGACAGGAGAGCACCGGGGAGCTGTTTTTT
CATRRQESTGELFF
>.|TRBJ2-5|.|TRBV6-4
TGTGCCGTCCCGATGGGGACCCAGTACTTC
CAVPMGTQYF
>.|TRBJ2-7|.|TRBV11-2
TGTGCCAGCAGCTCGTCACTAGTCAGTTTGTACGAGCAGTACTTC
CASSSSLVSLYEQYF
>.|TRBJ2-3|.|TRBV21-1
TGTGCCAGCAGCAATTTATCGGAGCGGAGCACAGATACGCAGTATTTT
CASSNLSERSTDTQYF
>.|TRBJ1-5|.|TRBV7-2
TGTGCCAGCAGCTTAAAAGCCAGTTCAAATCAGCCCCAGCATTTT
CASSLKASSNQPQHF
>TRBD2|TRBJ2-7|.|TRBV10-3
TGTGCCATCAGTGAGTCTGGGACTAGCAACGAGCAGTACTTC
CAISESGTSNEQYF
>TRBD2|TRBJ2-3|many|TRBV13
TGTGCCAGCAGCTTCCCGAGGACTAGGGGAACAGATACGCAGTATTTT
CASSFPRTRGTDTQYF